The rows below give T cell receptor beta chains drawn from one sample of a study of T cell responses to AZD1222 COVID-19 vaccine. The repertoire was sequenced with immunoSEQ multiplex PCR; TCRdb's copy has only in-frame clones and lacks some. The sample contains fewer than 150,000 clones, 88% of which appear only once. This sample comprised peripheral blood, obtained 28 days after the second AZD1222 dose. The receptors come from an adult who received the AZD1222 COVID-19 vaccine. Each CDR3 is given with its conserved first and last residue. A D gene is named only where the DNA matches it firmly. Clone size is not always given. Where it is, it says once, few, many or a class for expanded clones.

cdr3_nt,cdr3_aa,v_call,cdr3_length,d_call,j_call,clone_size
TGTGCCAGCAGCTTCTTAACGGGGACAACGAACACCGGGGAGCTGTTTTTT,CASSFLTGTTNTGELFF,TRBV7-2,17,NA,TRBJ2-2,NA
TGCGCCAGCAGCCTTCGGAACCTAGGGGGATCTAATGAAAAACTGTTTTTT,CASSLRNLGGSNEKLFF,TRBV4-1,17,NA,TRBJ1-4,NA
TGTGCCAGCAGCACCGCGGTTAGGACAGGGGTCTCTGGGGCCAACGTCCTGACTTTC,CASSTAVRTGVSGANVLTF,TRBV9,19,TRBD1,TRBJ2-6,NA
TGCGCCAGCAGCTTATCCGGTCCAGAGACCCAGTACTTC,CASSLSGPETQYF,TRBV5-1,13,NA,TRBJ2-5,NA
TGTGCCAGCAGTTCTTCCTCCTTCAGGACAGGGGAAACGGGCAATCAGCCCCAGCATTTT,CASSSSSFRTGETGNQPQHF,TRBV28,20,TRBD1,TRBJ1-5,NA
TGTGCCAGCAGTTACGCAGGGCCAGGCACAGATACGCAGTATTTT,CASSYAGPGTDTQYF,TRBV6-2/TRBV6-3,15,NA,TRBJ2-3,NA
TGTGCCAGCAGCTTAGGACTAGCGGGAGGAGAGCAGTTCTTC,CASSLGLAGGEQFF,TRBV11-3,14,TRBD2,TRBJ2-1,once
TGCAGCGTGGACACCGGGACAGGGACGGGTCAGCCCCAGCATTTT,CSVDTGTGTGQPQHF,TRBV29-1,15,TRBD1,TRBJ1-5,NA
TGTGCCAGCAGTCGCGTGACAGGGAAGGGCGAGCAGTACTTC,CASSRVTGKGEQYF,TRBV5-6,14,TRBD1,TRBJ2-7,few
TGCGCCAGCAGCGCCCGAGGCAGGGGCTATGGCTACACCTTC,CASSARGRGYGYTF,TRBV5-1,14,NA,TRBJ1-2,NA
TGTGCCAGCAGCTTATACGTCGGGGCCGCCCCCATATATTTT,CASSLYVGAAPIYF,TRBV11-2,14,NA,TRBJ1-3,NA
TGCAGCGCCCGAACGGGGTCAAACTCTGGAAACACCATATATTTT,CSARTGSNSGNTIYF,TRBV29-1,15,NA,TRBJ1-3,few
TGTGCCAGCAGCCAATATCAGGGCTTTGGTGGCTACACCTTC,CASSQYQGFGGYTF,TRBV7-8,14,NA,TRBJ1-2,NA
TGCGCCAGCAGCCAAGATTGGGCGGGCGAGCAGTACTTC,CASSQDWAGEQYF,TRBV4-1,13,NA,TRBJ2-7,NA
TGTGCCAGCAGTGAACCTCCCGGGACAGGGGCCTACAATGAGCAGTTCTTC,CASSEPPGTGAYNEQFF,TRBV2,17,TRBD1,TRBJ2-1,NA
TGTGCCAGCAGCCAAGAGACTTTGGGGGCGCCTGAAAAACTGTTTTTT,CASSQETLGAPEKLFF,TRBV4-2,16,NA,TRBJ1-4,many
TGTGCCACCAGTGATCCTCGAGCGGGGTGGGCAGATACGCAGTATTTT,CATSDPRAGWADTQYF,TRBV24-1,16,TRBD2,TRBJ2-3,NA
TGCGCCAGCAGCCCCACCGGGCCTAGCGGGCAAGAGACCCAGTACTTC,CASSPTGPSGQETQYF,TRBV5-1,16,TRBD2,TRBJ2-5,NA
TGTGCCAGCACCCCCCCTGGCGGAGGTTCCTACAATGAGCAGTTCTTC,CASTPPGGGSYNEQFF,TRBV28,16,NA,TRBJ2-1,NA
TGTGCCAGCAGCGCGGACGAATATCAGCCCCAGCATTTT,CASSADEYQPQHF,TRBV3-1/TRBV3-2,13,NA,TRBJ1-5,NA
TGCGCCAGCAACCCGGGACAGGGGACCTATGGCTACACCTTC,CASNPGQGTYGYTF,TRBV5-1,14,TRBD1,TRBJ1-2,NA
TGTGCCAGCAGCTTAGGGTGGACTTCGGTCGACACAGATACGCAGTATTTT,CASSLGWTSVDTDTQYF,TRBV7-9,17,NA,TRBJ2-3,many
TGTGCCAGCAGTGAAGACTTTGGCGGGCAGCCCCAGCATTTT,CASSEDFGGQPQHF,TRBV2,14,NA,TRBJ1-5,NA
TGCGCCAGCAGCCAAGACGGGTCCAGTACGGCCTACAATGAGCAGTTCTTC,CASSQDGSSTAYNEQFF,TRBV4-3,17,NA,TRBJ2-1,NA
TGTGCCAGCAGCCAAGATCAGGGTTCCTACAATGAGCAGTTCTTC,CASSQDQGSYNEQFF,TRBV3-1/TRBV3-2,15,NA,TRBJ2-1,NA
TGTGCCAGCAGCTTAGAGCTAGCGGGGGGCGGTGAGCAGTTCTTC,CASSLELAGGGEQFF,TRBV7-2,15,TRBD2,TRBJ2-1,NA
TGTGCCAGCAGCTTAGGACAGGGGGAGAACACTGAAGCTTTCTTT,CASSLGQGENTEAFF,TRBV11-3,15,TRBD1,TRBJ1-1,NA
TGTGCCTGGAGTGTATGGACGGCACAAGAGACCCAGTACTTC,CAWSVWTAQETQYF,TRBV30,14,NA,TRBJ2-5,NA
TGTGCCAGCAGCATACCTAGCGGCCCTAGCACAGATACGCAGTATTTT,CASSIPSGPSTDTQYF,TRBV5-4,16,TRBD2,TRBJ2-3,NA
TGTGCCAGCTCACGCGAGGTCCAAGAGACCCAGTACTTC,CASSREVQETQYF,TRBV18,13,NA,TRBJ2-5,NA
TGTGCCAGCAGCCCCTTCCCGGGGGGGGACCCCTACGAGCAGTACTTC,CASSPFPGGDPYEQYF,TRBV21-1,16,NA,TRBJ2-7,NA
TGTGCCAGCAGTTACAAGCGGGGGGTCGCGGATACGCAGTATTTT,CASSYKRGVADTQYF,TRBV6-2/TRBV6-3,15,TRBD2,TRBJ2-3,NA
TGTGCCAGCAGCTTAGTTGCAGCAAAAGAGGTGGCTTTCTTT,CASSLVAAKEVAFF,TRBV11-3,14,NA,TRBJ1-1,once
TGTGCCAGCAGTGAAGAGACGAGGGAAAAACTGTTTTTT,CASSEETREKLFF,TRBV2,13,NA,TRBJ1-4,NA
TGCGCCAGTGGAGCCGAGGGGGCAGGTTACAATGAGCAGTTCTTC,CASGAEGAGYNEQFF,TRBV10-1,15,TRBD1,TRBJ2-1,NA
TGTGCCAGCAGCCAAGTAGGTAGCTTGAGGGCCGAGCAGTACTTC,CASSQVGSLRAEQYF,TRBV14,15,NA,TRBJ2-7,NA
TGTGCCACCAGTGCCGGACAGGGTTCAGCTTTCTTT,CATSAGQGSAFF,TRBV24-1,12,TRBD1,TRBJ1-1,NA
TGTGCCAGTAGTGCATGGGGGTCTAATGAAAAACTGTTTTTT,CASSAWGSNEKLFF,TRBV19,14,NA,TRBJ1-4,NA
TGCGCCAGCAGCCCCCACCTCCTGGACGGGAACTATGGCTACACCTTC,CASSPHLLDGNYGYTF,TRBV4-3,16,NA,TRBJ1-2,NA
TGCGCCAGCAGCAGTGGCCGGACGGATACGCAGTATTTT,CASSSGRTDTQYF,TRBV5-1,13,NA,TRBJ2-3,NA
TGTGCCTGGACAGGGACCATGAACACTGAAGCTTTCTTT,CAWTGTMNTEAFF,TRBV30,13,NA,TRBJ1-1,NA
TGTGCCAGTAGTAAGCTCGGGACAGGGACTGAAAAACTGTTTTTT,CASSKLGTGTEKLFF,TRBV19,15,TRBD1,TRBJ1-4,NA
TGTGCCAGCAGCCTATCCGGGACTAGCTTAGTCAAGCAGTACTTC,CASSLSGTSLVKQYF,TRBV5-6,15,TRBD2,TRBJ2-7,NA
TGTGCCTGCACGGACAGCACAGATACGCAGTATTTT,CACTDSTDTQYF,TRBV30,12,NA,TRBJ2-3,NA
TGTGCCAGCTCCCCCGGGACAGGGGAGGACGAGCAGTACTTC,CASSPGTGEDEQYF,TRBV18,14,TRBD1,TRBJ2-7,NA
TGTGCCAGCAGCTTAATGGCGGGGGTACGGACTGAAGCTTTCTTT,CASSLMAGVRTEAFF,TRBV7-9,15,NA,TRBJ1-1,few
TGTGCCAGTAGTACGGGACGGAGTAGCTATGGCTACACCTTC,CASSTGRSSYGYTF,TRBV19,14,NA,TRBJ1-2,NA
TGTGCCAGCAGTCCCGGTCCAGGGGGCGGTTCACTTGGCTACACCTTC,CASSPGPGGGSLGYTF,TRBV27,16,TRBD1,TRBJ1-2,NA